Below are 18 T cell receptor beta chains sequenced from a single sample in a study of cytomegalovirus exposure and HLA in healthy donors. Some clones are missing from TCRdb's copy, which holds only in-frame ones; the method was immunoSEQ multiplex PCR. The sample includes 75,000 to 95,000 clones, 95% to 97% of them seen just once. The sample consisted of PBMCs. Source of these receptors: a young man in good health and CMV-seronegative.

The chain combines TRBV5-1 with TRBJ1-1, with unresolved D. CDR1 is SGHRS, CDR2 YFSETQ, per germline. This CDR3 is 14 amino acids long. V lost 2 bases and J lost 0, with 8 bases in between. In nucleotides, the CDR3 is TGCGCCAGCAGCTTAAATTCGGTGAACACTGAAGCTTTCTTT. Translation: CASSLNSVNTEAFF.

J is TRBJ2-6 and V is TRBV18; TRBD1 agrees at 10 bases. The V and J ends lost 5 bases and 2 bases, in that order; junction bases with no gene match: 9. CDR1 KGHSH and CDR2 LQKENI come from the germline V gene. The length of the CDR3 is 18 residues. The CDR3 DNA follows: TGTGCCAGCTCAACGGCGGGACAGGGGCACCCTGGGGCCAACGTCCTGACTTTC. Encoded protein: CASSTAGQGHPGANVLTF.

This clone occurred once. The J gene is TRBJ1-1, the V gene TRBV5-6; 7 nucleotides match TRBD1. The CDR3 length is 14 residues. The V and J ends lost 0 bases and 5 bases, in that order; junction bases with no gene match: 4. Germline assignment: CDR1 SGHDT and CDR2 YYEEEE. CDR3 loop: CASSLDRGGTEAFF. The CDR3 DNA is TGTGCCAGCAGCTTGGACAGGGGAGGAACTGAAGCTTTCTTT.

CDR3 in DNA: TGTGCCAGCAGTTACCTAGCGGGAGTGTCCGAGCAGTACTTC. Its protein product is CASSYLAGVSEQYF. This chain joins TRBV6-5 and TRBJ2-7, with 10 bases lining up with TRBD2. V lost 2 bases, J lost 6 bases, and 4 bases stayed unmatched. This CDR3 region has 14 residues. The germline V gene has CDR1 MNHEY and CDR2 SVGAGI.

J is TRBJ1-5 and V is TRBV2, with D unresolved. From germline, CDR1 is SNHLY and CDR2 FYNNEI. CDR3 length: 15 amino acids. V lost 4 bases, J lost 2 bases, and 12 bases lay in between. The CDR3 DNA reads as TGTGCCAGCAGTGGGGCCGGGGTAGGCAATCAGCCCCAGCATTTT. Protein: CASSGAGVGNQPQHF. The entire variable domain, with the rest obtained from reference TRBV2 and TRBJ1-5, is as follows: EPEVTQTPSHQVTQMGQEVILRCVPISNHLYFYWYRQILGQKVEFLVSFYNNEISEKSEIFDDQFSVERPDGSNFTLKIRSTKLEDSAMYFCASSGAGVGNQPQHFGDGTRLSIL.

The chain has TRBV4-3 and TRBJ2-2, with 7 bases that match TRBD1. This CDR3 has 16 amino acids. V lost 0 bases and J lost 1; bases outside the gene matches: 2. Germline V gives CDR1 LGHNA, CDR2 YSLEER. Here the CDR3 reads CASSQDRQGNTGELFF. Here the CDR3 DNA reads TGCGCCAGCAGCCAAGATAGACAGGGGAACACCGGGGAGCTGTTTTTT.

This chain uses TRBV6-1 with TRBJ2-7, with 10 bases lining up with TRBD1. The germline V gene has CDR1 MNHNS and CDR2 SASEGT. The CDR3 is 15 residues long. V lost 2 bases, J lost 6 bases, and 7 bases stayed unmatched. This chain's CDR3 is CASSERWDRGGEQYV. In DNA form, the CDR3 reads TGTGCCAGCAGTGAACGCTGGGACAGGGGAGGCGAGCAGTACGTC.

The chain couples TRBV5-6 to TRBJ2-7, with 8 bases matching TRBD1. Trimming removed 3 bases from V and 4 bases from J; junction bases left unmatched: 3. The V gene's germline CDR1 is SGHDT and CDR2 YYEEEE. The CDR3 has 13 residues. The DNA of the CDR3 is TGTGCCAGCAGCTCTACAGGGGGTTACGAGCAGTACGTC. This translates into CASSSTGGYEQYV.

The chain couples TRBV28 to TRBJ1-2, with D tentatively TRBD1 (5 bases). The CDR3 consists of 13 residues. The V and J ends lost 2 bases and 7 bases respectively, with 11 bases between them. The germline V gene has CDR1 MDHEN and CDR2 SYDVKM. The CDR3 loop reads CASSLAGGTGYTF. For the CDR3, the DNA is TGTGCCAGCAGTTTAGCCGGAGGGACTGGCTACACCTTC.

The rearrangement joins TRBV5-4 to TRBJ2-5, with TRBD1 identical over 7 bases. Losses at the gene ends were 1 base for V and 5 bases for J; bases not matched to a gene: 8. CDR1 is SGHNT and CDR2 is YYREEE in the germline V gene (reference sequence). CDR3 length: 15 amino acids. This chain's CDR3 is CASSLSKRGLETQYF. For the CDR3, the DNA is TGTGCCAGCAGCTTGAGTAAAAGGGGGCTGGAGACCCAGTACTTC.

The CDR3 DNA is TGTGCCAGCAGTCCCAACTCTGGAAACACCATATATTTT. It is translated as CASSPNSGNTIYF. This chain joins TRBV6-4 and TRBJ1-3; no definite D call. CDR1 MRHNA and CDR2 SNTAGT come from the germline V gene. The CDR3 spans 13 residues. V lost 5 bases and J 0 bases, leaving 5 bases between the germline ends.

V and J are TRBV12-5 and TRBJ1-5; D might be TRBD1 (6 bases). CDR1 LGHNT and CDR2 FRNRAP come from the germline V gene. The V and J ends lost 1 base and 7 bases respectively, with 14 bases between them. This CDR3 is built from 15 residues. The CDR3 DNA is TGTGCTAGTGGTTTGGGGACAGCGGGGGACCAGCCCCAGCATTTT. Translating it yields CASGLGTAGDQPQHF.

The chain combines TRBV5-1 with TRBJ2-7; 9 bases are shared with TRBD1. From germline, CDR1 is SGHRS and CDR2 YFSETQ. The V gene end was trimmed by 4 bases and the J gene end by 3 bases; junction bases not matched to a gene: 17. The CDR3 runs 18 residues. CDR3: CASSPGLLGQGLGYEQYF. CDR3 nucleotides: TGCGCCAGCAGCCCCGGGCTACTCGGACAGGGGCTGGGCTACGAGCAGTACTTC.

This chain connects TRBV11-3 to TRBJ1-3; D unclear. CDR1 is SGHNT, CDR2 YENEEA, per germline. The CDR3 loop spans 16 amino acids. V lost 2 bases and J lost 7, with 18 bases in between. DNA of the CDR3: TGTGCCAGCAGCTTAAGGAGTCGATCATCGGGGAACACCATATATTTT. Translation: CASSLRSRSSGNTIYF.

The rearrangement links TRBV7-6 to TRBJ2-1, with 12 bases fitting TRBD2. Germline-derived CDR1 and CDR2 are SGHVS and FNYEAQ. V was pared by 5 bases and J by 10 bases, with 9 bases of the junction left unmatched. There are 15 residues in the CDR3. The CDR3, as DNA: TGTGCCAGCAGCGCGACTAGCGGGAGTCTGATCGAGCAGTTCTTC. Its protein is CASSATSGSLIEQFF.

The CDR3 is CAWSSWGQLSLYNIQYF. DNA of the CDR3: TGTGCCTGGTCTTCATGGGGACAGCTAAGTTTGTATAACATTCAGTACTTC. This chain uses TRBV30 with TRBJ2-4; TRBD1 agrees at 7 bases. This CDR3 has 17 residues. Germline loops: CDR1 GTSNPN, CDR2 SVGIG (reference sequence). V was clipped by 5 bases and J by 7 bases; unmatched bases: 20.

The CDR3 reads CASSGDMNTEAFF. The CDR3 DNA reads as TGTGCCAGCAGTGGGGACATGAACACTGAAGCTTTCTTT. The chain joins TRBV25-1 to TRBJ1-1, with D possibly being TRBD1 (6 bases). Germline CDR1 is MGHDK and CDR2 is SYGVNS. The CDR3 length is 13 residues. V lost 4 bases and J lost 0, with 6 bases in between.

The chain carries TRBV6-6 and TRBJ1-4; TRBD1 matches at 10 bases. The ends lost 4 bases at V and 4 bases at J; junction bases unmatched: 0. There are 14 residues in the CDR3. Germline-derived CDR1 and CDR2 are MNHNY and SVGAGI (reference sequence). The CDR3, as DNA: TGTGCCAGCAGTTGGACAGGGGGTAATGAAAAACTGTTTTTT. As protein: CASSWTGGNEKLFF.